What follows are 24 T cell receptor beta chains derived from one specimen sequenced in a study of shared clonotypes between healthy human individuals. TCRdb keeps only in-frame clones here, not all; method: immunoSEQ multiplex PCR. The sample carries about 980,000 clones, approximately 80% recorded once. Source material: memory CD4+ T cells sorted from blood. As for subset: CD45RA-negative fraction. The receptor source for this set is a man between 18 and 35 years old in good health.

Concerning this clone: Other DNA sequences in this specimen translate into the identical CDR3. The genes are TRBV10-1 and TRBJ2-3; 10 bases line up with TRBD2. Per germline, CDR1 WNHNN and CDR2 SYGVQD (reference sequence). The CDR3 totals 16 residues. V was clipped by 3 bases and J by 1 base; unmatched bases: 4. The CDR3 sequence is CASSDLAGGRTDTQYF. Written as DNA, the CDR3 is TGCGCCAGCAGTGATTTAGCGGGGGGTCGCACAGATACGCAGTATTTT.

The chain couples TRBV5-6 to TRBJ2-2, with a possible D match to TRBD1 (5 bases). The germline V and J ends were trimmed by 0 bases and 7 bases, with 13 bases remaining between them. Germline V gene sequence: CDR1 SGHDT, CDR2 YYEEEE. CDR3 length equals 15 residues. The CDR3 is CASSLDPGLYGELFF. The CDR3 DNA reads TGTGCCAGCAGCTTGGACCCAGGGCTGTACGGGGAGCTGTTTTTT. Looking up the rest from reference TRBV5-6 and TRBJ2-2 gives the full variable domain: DAGVTQSPTHLIKTRGQQVTLRCSPKSGHDTVSWYQQALGQGPQFIFQYYEEEERQRGNFPDRFSGHQFPNYSSELNVNALLLGDSALYLCASSLDPGLYGELFFGEGSRLTVL.

This clone was seen ten or more times. The chain uses TRBV18 and TRBJ1-1; D perhaps matches TRBD1 (6 bases). Trimming removed 2 bases from V and 6 bases from J, with 10 bases in between. The CDR3 has 13 residues. CDR1 KGHSH and CDR2 LQKENI come from the germline V gene. The CDR3 is CASSPGGHAEAFF. The CDR3 nucleotides are TGTGCCAGCTCACCAGGGGGGCACGCTGAAGCTTTCTTT.

V usage is TRBV28 and J usage is TRBJ1-2, with no clear D. In germline, CDR1 is MDHEN, CDR2 SYDVKM. Trimming took 2 bases from V and 5 from J, leaving 9 bases between them. CDR3 length: 13 residues. CDR3 sequence (DNA): TGTGCCAGCAGTTTACTGGACGGGTATGGCTACACCTTC. Protein product: CASSLLDGYGYTF.

The rearrangement uses TRBV27 and TRBJ2-7, with a weak D call TRBD2 (5 bases). The CDR3 covers 12 residues. Germline assignment: CDR1 MNHEY and CDR2 SMNVEV (reference sequence). The V gene lost 8 bases and the J gene lost 0 bases, with 8 bases spanning the gap. CDR3 DNA: TGTGCCAGCCGTCGGGGCTCCTACGAGCAGTACTTC. Translation: CASRRGSYEQYF.

Many counts were recorded for this clone. The chain uses TRBV14 and TRBJ1-1; D remains ambiguous. V dropped 6 bases and J dropped 5 bases, with 13 bases sitting between them. The CDR3 runs 13 residues. CDR1 is SGHDN and CDR2 is FVKESK in the germline V gene. The chain's CDR3 is CASSQMSGTEAFF. Here the CDR3 DNA reads TGTGCCAGCAGTCAGATGTCCGGGACTGAAGCTTTCTTT.

This clone has only one observation. The chain combines TRBV2 with TRBJ2-2, with D unclear. The germline V gene has CDR1 SNHLY and CDR2 FYNNEI. There are 14 residues in the CDR3. V was pared by 6 bases and J by 4 bases, with 12 bases between. CDR3 nucleotides: TGTGCCAGCAGGGTCGTAGAAACCACCGGGGAGCTGTTTTTT. It codes for CASRVVETTGELFF.

The J gene is TRBJ1-3, the V gene TRBV10-3, with 7 positions matching TRBD1. Germline V gene data show CDR1 as ENHRY and CDR2 as SYGVKD. The V and J ends lost 7 bases and 2 bases, in that order; junction bases with no gene match: 8. CDR3 length: 15 amino acids. The CDR3 DNA follows: TGTGCCATCAAAGGGGACAGCGGAACTGGAAACACCATATATTTT. Translating gives CAIKGDSGTGNTIYF.

The V gene is TRBV4-1, the J gene TRBJ1-3; D ambiguous. The CDR3 consists of 16 residues. Germline V lookup: CDR1 MGHRA, CDR2 YSYEKL. The germline V and J ends were trimmed by 0 bases and 0 bases, with 9 bases remaining between them. The DNA for the CDR3 is TGCGCCAGCAGCCAAGAGGGCGGGAGCTCTGGAAACACCATATATTTT. It specifies CASSQEGGSSGNTIYF.

About this clone: With only one base between it and a far larger clone, this is likely a read error. In DNA, the CDR3 is TGTGCCAGCAGCCCAAGGAGCTCCTACGAGCAGTACTTC. Its protein is CASSPRSSYEQYF. This rearrangement joins TRBV7-2 to TRBJ2-7; no reliable D call. The germline V gene encodes CDR1 SGHTA and CDR2 FQGNSA. This CDR3 has 13 residues. Between the trimmed V and J ends, which lost 5 bases and 0 bases, there was a span of 8 bases.

The gene calls are TRBV28 and TRBJ1-4; D unresolved. This CDR3 is 15 amino acids long. V shed 1 base and J shed 2 bases, with 8 bases lying between them. Germline CDR1 reads MDHEN; CDR2 reads SYDVKM. The CDR3 loop is CASSLSGGTNEKLFF. CDR3 nucleotide sequence: TGTGCCAGCAGTTTATCAGGCGGGACTAATGAAAAACTGTTTTTT.

The chain carries TRBV7-2 and TRBJ2-1; the D is unclear. Germline values: CDR1 SGHTA, CDR2 FQGNSA. This CDR3 region has 14 residues. V was clipped by 5 bases and J by 3 bases, with 11 bases between them. CDR3: CASSPPSGYNEQFF. The CDR3 region has the DNA TGTGCCAGCAGCCCCCCTTCGGGCTACAATGAGCAGTTCTTC.

The chain couples TRBV2 to TRBJ2-3; TRBD2 matches 8 bases. The CDR3 covers 12 residues. The germline V gene encodes CDR1 SNHLY and CDR2 FYNNEI. Trimming took 6 bases from V and 9 from J; bases not matched to a gene: 5. This chain's CDR3 is CASRELADTQYF. The CDR3 coding sequence is TGTGCCAGCAGGGAACTAGCGGACACGCAGTATTTT.

In its sample, this clone was seen once. Other DNA sequences in the sample encode the same CDR3. This chain links TRBV6-6 with TRBJ2-1; 10 bases match TRBD1. This CDR3 is 15 amino acids long. The germline V gene encodes CDR1 MNHNY and CDR2 SVGAGI (reference sequence). V gave up 5 bases and J gave up 6 bases; unmatched junction bases: 7. The DNA of the CDR3 is TGTGCCAGCAGTCACCGGGACAGGGGAAGCAATGAGCAGTTCTTC. Protein product: CASSHRDRGSNEQFF.

The rearrangement joins TRBV11-3 to TRBJ2-1; D gene unclear. The germline V and J ends were trimmed by 5 bases and 6 bases, with 11 bases remaining between them. This CDR3 comprises 13 residues. The germline gives CDR1 SGHNT, CDR2 YENEEA. CDR3 sequence: CASSPGRVNEQFF. The CDR3 DNA follows: TGTGCCAGCAGCCCCGGTCGGGTCAATGAGCAGTTCTTC.

This clone occurred many times. The gene calls are TRBV30 and TRBJ1-1; tentatively, D is TRBD1 (5 bases). This CDR3 region has 12 residues. V was clipped by 4 bases and J by 4 bases, with 10 bases between them. The germline CDR1 and CDR2 sequences are GTSNPN and SVGIG (reference sequence). The CDR3 region is CAWIRGITEAFF. The CDR3 DNA is TGTGCCTGGATACGGGGGATCACTGAAGCTTTCTTT.

The chain links TRBV7-2 to TRBJ2-5, with D possibly matching TRBD2 (7 bases). From germline, CDR1 is SGHTA and CDR2 FQGNSA. V dropped 1 base and J dropped 5 bases, with 17 bases sitting between them. This CDR3 is built from 16 residues. The chain's CDR3 is CASSLGGWGREETQYF. In nucleotides, the CDR3 is TGTGCCAGCAGCTTAGGAGGATGGGGGCGGGAGGAGACCCAGTACTTC.

The rearrangement links TRBV30 to TRBJ2-2; D is possibly TRBD1 (6 bases). V shed 6 bases and J shed 0 bases, with 14 bases lying between them. The CDR3 length is 15 residues. Germline assignment: CDR1 GTSNPN and CDR2 SVGIG (reference sequence). The chain's CDR3 is CACNPTGSNTGELFF. In nucleotides, the CDR3 is TGTGCCTGTAATCCCACAGGGTCGAACACCGGGGAGCTGTTTTTT.

In its sample, this clone was seen once. The chain combines TRBV5-4 with TRBJ1-2; 8 nucleotides align to TRBD1. The CDR3 is 16 residues long. With 0 bases clipped from V and 5 bases from J, the junction kept 9 bases outside the gene matches. Per germline, CDR1 SGHNT and CDR2 YYREEE (reference sequence). CDR3 coding DNA: TGTGCCAGCAGCTTGGCCCCAGGGGGCGCTTCGTATGGCTACACCTTC. This translates into CASSLAPGGASYGYTF.

The rearrangement links TRBV10-1 to TRBJ1-6, with 10 bases lining up with TRBD1. The V segment lost 11 bases and the J segment 13 bases; nucleotides outside the gene matches: 8. Looked up from germline, CDR1 is WNHNN and CDR2 is SYGVQD (reference sequence). The CDR3 runs 12 residues. The CDR3 region is CAGDRGICPLHF. As DNA, the CDR3 is TGCGCCGGGGACAGGGGAATATGTCCCCTCCACTTT.

The CDR3 here is CASSIAGTVNSPLHF. DNA for the CDR3: TGTGCCAGCAGTATTGCCGGGACAGTGAATTCACCCCTCCACTTT. V usage is TRBV27 and J usage is TRBJ1-6; 7 bases align to TRBD1. Germline CDR1 MNHEY, CDR2 SMNVEV (reference sequence). With V trimmed by 5 bases and J by 7 bases, 8 bases remained unmatched. The CDR3 spans 15 residues.

The rearrangement links TRBV29-1 to TRBJ1-2; D uncertain. The CDR3 contains 14 residues. The germline V gene encodes CDR1 SQVTM and CDR2 ANQGSEA. V lost 3 bases and J lost 2, with 13 bases in between. The CDR3 sequence is CSVEMLGTNYGYTF. The CDR3 DNA reads TGCAGCGTTGAGATGCTGGGCACCAACTATGGCTACACCTTC.

The rearrangement joins TRBV21-1 to TRBJ1-6; the table gives TRBD1 as D, unverified against the DNA. TRBV21-1 represents a pseudogene. The CDR3 length is 16 residues. In nucleotides, the CDR3 is TGTGCCAGCAGCAACGAGGACAGCTCCTATAATTCACCCCTCCACTTT. Translation: CASSNEDSSYNSPLHF.

The chain is built from TRBV28 and TRBJ2-7; 11 bases are a match to TRBD1. Losses at the gene ends were 5 bases for V and 8 bases for J; bases not matched to a gene: 11. The CDR3 runs to 15 residues. Germline assignment: CDR1 MDHEN and CDR2 SYDVKM. CDR3 DNA sequence: TGTGCCAGCAGTCCAGGAGGGACAGGGGGATCAAAGCAGTACTTC. Its translation: CASSPGGTGGSKQYF.